This T cell receptor (beta chain) was captured by sequencing in a study of Ad26.COV2.S vaccination and SARS-CoV-2 variants. The length of the CDR3 is 13 residues. Germline loops: CDR1 SGHNT, CDR2 YENEEA. Trimming removed 7 bases from V and 4 bases from J, with 13 bases in between. Specified treatment: 19 received Ad26.COV2.S at low or high dose, single or two shots; 5 received placebo; per-sample allocation not given. The study sampled participants on day 63 after the first vaccine or placebo injection. Clones were sequenced by immunoSEQ multiplex PCR, and TCRdb holds only the in-frame ones, with some missing. The data contain approximately 300,000 clones, approximately 80% of them seen just once; the ten biggest clones take up around 2.2%.

Specimen: peripheral blood, collected in a trial of Ad26.COV2.S vaccine versus placebo. This clonotype originated in a person aged 18 to 59 who received the Ad26.COV2.S COVID-19 vaccine or a placebo. The chain uses TRBV11-3 and TRBJ2-5; maybe TRBD1 (6 bases). The DNA of the CDR3 is TGTGCCAGCACTACCCAAGGGGGAGAGACCCAGTACTTC. Translated: CASTTQGGETQYF.